This T cell receptor beta chain was captured in a study of blood T cell repertoires in COVID-19. Study at large: Samples representing acute and convalescent COVID-19 were sourced from the United States, Italy and Spain. PBMCs, B-cell-depleted T cells, or T cells were the source of the cDNA or gDNA that made up the material.

Authors' analysis steps: Estimation of nucleated cell counts was performed using reference gene primer amplification. Assay used: immunoSEQ multiplex PCR; TCRdb lists only in-frame clones, some missing. V, J and clone size are taken as reported in that table, and D and trimming were inferred from the DNA itself. The data contain a few hundred thousand clones, around 92% of them singletons. Germline loops: CDR1 SGHTA, CDR2 FQGNSA. CDR3 length: 16 residues. The V end was cut by 0 bases, the J end by 3 bases, with 14 bases between. The rearrangement joins TRBV7-2 to TRBJ1-1, with D maybe TRBD1 (5 bases). This TCR came from a woman in her thirties with COVID-19, enrolled during active disease. The sample was peripheral blood. CDR3 residues: CASSLAVGDRDTEAFF. In nucleotides, the CDR3 is TGTGCCAGCAGCTTAGCGGTAGGGGATAGGGACACTGAAGCTTTCTTT.